This T cell receptor (beta chain) is from a study of T cells after yellow fever vaccination. This clonotype showed up many times. Its antigen is undetermined. Notes on the study in general: The booster saw the reappearance of most primary-vaccination clones (roughly 96% CD4, 88% CD8).

TCRdb re-called the 5' RACE reads through MiXCR, storing one row per CDR3 protein. The sample carries about 340,000 distinct CDR3 sequences, under 15% recorded once. Between the trimmed V and J ends, which lost 4 bases and 11 bases, there was a span of 17 bases. The germline V gene encodes CDR1 SQVTM and CDR2 ANQGSEA. This CDR3 has 12 amino acids. Sequenced here: CD4+ T cells sorted from PBMCs, sampled 15 days after the yellow fever booster vaccination. This sequence was found in a young man who received the YFV17D yellow fever vaccine. V gene TRBV29-1 combines with J gene TRBJ1-1; TRBD1 is a possible D gene (5 bases). CDR3 sequence reads: CSVAKRETEAFF. The CDR3 nucleotides read TGCAGCGTTGCCAAGAGGGAGACAGAGGCTTTCTTT.